The 25 T cell receptor beta chains below were found in one sample sequenced in a study of blood T cell repertoires in COVID-19. Only in-frame clones appear in the TCRdb table, and some are missing; sequencing was by immunoSEQ multiplex PCR. The sample lists about 200,000 clones, 84% seen once, with approximately 10% in the top ten. Specimen: peripheral blood. These receptors came from a man over 45 with active or convalescent COVID-19.

This clone was observed a few times. V gene TRBV4-2 combines with J gene TRBJ2-1; 13 bases fit TRBD2. This CDR3 has 17 residues. V lost 4 bases and J lost 6; bases outside the gene matches: 9. The germline CDR1 and CDR2 sequences are LGHNA and YNFKEQ. The CDR3 loop is CASSPGTSGALPNEQFF. The CDR3, as DNA: TGTGCCAGCAGCCCCGGGACTAGCGGGGCCTTGCCCAATGAGCAGTTCTTC.

V is TRBV7-9 and J is TRBJ2-7; D possibly corresponds to TRBD2 (5 bases). CDR1 and CDR2 from the germline V gene are SEHNR and FQNEAQ (reference sequence). V was pared by 6 bases and J by 6 bases, with 15 bases between. The CDR3 totals 13 residues. The CDR3 sequence: CASRRASHSEQYF. In nucleotides, the CDR3 is TGTGCCAGCAGGCGGGCATCCCATTCCGAGCAGTACTTC.

This chain connects TRBV19 to TRBJ1-1; 7 nucleotides line up with TRBD1. V was clipped by 8 bases and J by 5 bases; unmatched bases: 2. The CDR3 is 11 residues long. Germline V gives CDR1 LNHDA, CDR2 SQIVND (reference sequence). The DNA of the CDR3 is TGTGCCAGTTCAGGGGGAACTGAAGCTTTCTTT. It encodes CASSGGTEAFF.

This clone has just a few counts. V gene TRBV29-1 combines with J gene TRBJ1-2; 11 nucleotides agree with TRBD1. After removal of 3 bases from V and 6 bases from J, the junction contained 6 bases not matched to a gene. The V gene's germline CDR1 is SQVTM and CDR2 ANQGSEA. This CDR3 comprises 14 residues. The chain's CDR3 is CSVERTGGANGYTF. The CDR3 DNA sequence: TGCAGCGTTGAGCGGACAGGGGGCGCAAATGGCTACACCTTC.

The chain recombines TRBV7-2 with TRBJ1-2, with TRBD1 matching 12 bases. The length of the CDR3 is 17 residues. Germline trimming cut 1 base from V and 4 bases from J; bases unmatched to any gene: 7. CDR1 is SGHTA and CDR2 is FQGNSA in the germline V gene. This CDR3 is CASSLGYGTGGGYGYTF. DNA for the CDR3: TGTGCCAGCAGCTTAGGTTACGGGACAGGGGGCGGCTATGGCTACACCTTC.

The rearrangement links TRBV18 to TRBJ2-1; tentative D call: TRBD2 (6 bases). Germline CDR1 KGHSH, CDR2 LQKENI. Between the trimmed V and J ends, which lost 4 bases and 3 bases, there was a span of 13 bases. The CDR3 has 15 amino acids. CDR3 nucleotide sequence: TGTGCCAGCTCACGAGACCGGGACTTCTACAATGAGCAGTTCTTC. This codes for CASSRDRDFYNEQFF.

The CDR3 is CASSLRSTGNGYTF. CDR3 nucleotide sequence: TGTGCCAGCAGCTTGAGGTCGACAGGGAACGGCTACACCTTC. The rearrangement links TRBV7-2 to TRBJ1-2, with 7 bases identical to TRBD1. The CDR3 has 14 amino acids. Trimming at V came to 3 bases and at J to 8 bases, leaving 9 bases not matched to a gene. Germline CDR1 is SGHTA and CDR2 is FQGNSA. Full variable domain (missing parts from reference TRBV7-2 and TRBJ1-2): GAGVSQSPSNKVTEKGKDVELRCDPISGHTALYWYRQSLGQGLEFLIYFQGNSAPDKSGLPSDRFSAERTGGSVSTLTIQRTQQEDSAVYLCASSLRSTGNGYTFGSGTRLTVV.

The rearrangement links TRBV29-1 to TRBJ2-3; TRBD2 matches 7 bases. Germline CDR1 and CDR2: SQVTM and ANQGSEA. This CDR3 contains 15 residues. V trimming: 1 base; J trimming: 2 bases; junction bases outside the gene matches: 6. For the CDR3, the DNA is TGCAGCGTTGAAGGTATGGCGGGGGTCACAGATACGCAGTATTTT. Encoded protein: CSVEGMAGVTDTQYF.

The chain uses TRBV25-1 and TRBJ2-3; 10 nucleotides line up with TRBD2. The CDR3 has 16 amino acids. Germline V gives CDR1 MGHDK, CDR2 SYGVNS. Trimming took 4 bases from V and 4 from J; bases not matched to a gene: 8. CDR3 amino acids: CASSARAGGPADTQYF. The DNA for the CDR3 is TGTGCCAGCAGTGCCCGAGCGGGGGGGCCAGCAGATACGCAGTATTTT.

The chain recombines TRBV28 with TRBJ1-2, with 7 bases aligning to TRBD1. Trimming at V came to 7 bases and at J to 5 bases, leaving 10 bases not matched to a gene. The CDR3 is 14 residues long. CDR1 and CDR2 from the germline V gene are MDHEN and SYDVKM. CDR3: CASTRGTGAYGYTF. The CDR3 nucleotides read TGTGCCAGCACGAGGGGAACAGGGGCTTATGGCTACACCTTC.

The rearrangement joins TRBV4-1 to TRBJ2-7; D is unclear. The ends were cut back, 8 bases at V and 6 bases at J, with 17 bases in the middle. There are 13 residues in the CDR3. CDR1 MGHRA and CDR2 YSYEKL come from the germline V gene. This CDR3 is CASEVASKSEQYF. In DNA form, the CDR3 reads TGCGCCAGCGAGGTGGCAAGCAAGAGCGAGCAGTACTTC.

This clone appeared a few times. The chain is built from TRBV13 and TRBJ1-2; 9 bases agree with TRBD1. V lost 5 bases to trimming and J lost 7 bases; unmatched junction nucleotides: 11. The V gene's germline CDR1 is PRHDT and CDR2 FYEKMQ (reference sequence). The CDR3 has 15 residues. The DNA of the CDR3 is TGTGCCAGCAGCCCTGAACAGGGGGCGAAAAGTGGCTACACCTTC. Encoded protein: CASSPEQGAKSGYTF.

V gene TRBV7-2 combines with J gene TRBJ2-1; D is unclear. V was pared by 4 bases and J by 10 bases, with 11 bases between. The CDR3 extends over 12 amino acids. Germline V gene lookup returns CDR1 SGHTA and CDR2 FQGNSA. DNA of the CDR3: TGTGCCAGCAGCTATCAACTGAACGAGCAGTTCTTC. Its translation is CASSYQLNEQFF.

The chain joins TRBV5-1 to TRBJ2-1; 7 nucleotides match TRBD1. From germline, CDR1 is SGHRS and CDR2 YFSETQ. J was trimmed by 6 bases and V by 0 bases; bases with no gene match: 0. This CDR3 region has 13 residues. The CDR3 sequence: CASSLGDSNEQFF. In DNA, the CDR3 is TGCGCCAGCAGCTTGGGGGACAGCAATGAGCAGTTCTTC. Full variable domain (rest looked up from reference TRBV5-1 and TRBJ2-1): KAGVTQTPRYLIKTRGQQVTLSCSPISGHRSVSWYQQTPGQGLQFLFEYFSETQRNKGNFPGRFSGRQFSNSRSEMNVSTLELGDSALYLCASSLGDSNEQFFGPGTRLTVL.

The CDR3: CASTSDQPQHF. The CDR3 nucleotides are TGTGCCAGCACCTCGGATCAGCCCCAGCATTTT. V gene TRBV28 combines with J gene TRBJ1-5; no firm D call. The CDR3 is 11 amino acids. The germline V gene encodes CDR1 MDHEN and CDR2 SYDVKM. Trimming cost V 7 bases and J 5 bases, with 6 bases left between them.

This chain links TRBV5-8 with TRBJ2-6, with D possibly TRBD1 on 5 matching bases. The CDR3 length is 15 residues. The V end was cut by 0 bases, the J end by 4 bases, with 8 bases between. Germline assignment: CDR1 SGHTS and CDR2 YDEGEE. The DNA of the CDR3 is TGTGCCAGCAGCTTGGCGACAGCCGGGGCCAACGTCCTGACTTTC. Its protein is CASSLATAGANVLTF.

The chain uses TRBV7-2 and TRBJ2-7; TRBD2 might be the D (6 bases). This CDR3 is 14 amino acids long. Germline V gives CDR1 SGHTA, CDR2 FQGNSA. V was shortened by 1 base and J by 3 bases, with 10 bases between the two germline ends. The CDR3 region is CASSLGRGHYEQYF. CDR3 DNA: TGTGCCAGCAGCTTAGGGCGGGGCCACTACGAGCAGTACTTC.

V and J are TRBV19 and TRBJ1-1; the D gene is possibly TRBD1 (5 bases). Germline V gene sequence: CDR1 LNHDA, CDR2 SQIVND (reference sequence). Deletions cut 1 base from V and 7 bases from J, with 7 bases between. The CDR3 is 12 residues long. CDR3 amino acids: CASSIATGEAFF. CDR3 nucleotide sequence: TGTGCCAGTAGTATAGCAACAGGTGAAGCTTTCTTT.

This chain connects TRBV14 to TRBJ2-1; D uncertain. The CDR3 is 15 residues long. CDR1 and CDR2 (germline): SGHDN, FVKESK. Trimming took off 0 bases at V and 2 bases at J, with 8 bases between the two ends. The CDR3: CASSQDRPPYNEQFF. CDR3 sequence (DNA): TGTGCCAGCAGCCAAGACAGGCCACCCTACAATGAGCAGTTCTTC.

This chain joins TRBV6-5 and TRBJ2-7; TRBD2 might be the D (7 bases). Deletions cut 7 bases from V and 4 bases from J, with 14 bases between. The CDR3 is 13 residues long. Germline CDR1 MNHEY, CDR2 SVGAGI. The CDR3 sequence is CASTPRGGYEQYV. Written as DNA, the CDR3 is TGTGCCAGCACCCCGAGGGGGGGGTACGAGCAGTACGTC.

The chain combines TRBV4-3 with TRBJ2-2; TRBD2 matches at 9 bases. Trimming cost V 0 bases and J 4 bases; bases outside gene matches: 9. CDR3 length: 18 residues. Germline CDR1 and CDR2: LGHNA and YSLEER. The CDR3 spells CASSQDPPGREGTGELFF. The CDR3 nucleotides read TGCGCCAGCAGCCAAGACCCCCCGGGGCGGGAGGGCACCGGGGAGCTGTTTTTT.

The chain recombines TRBV5-1 with TRBJ2-1, with 13 bases lining up with TRBD2. This CDR3 contains 17 residues. The trim removed 4 bases at V and 0 bases at J, leaving 4 bases unmatched. Germline loops: CDR1 SGHRS, CDR2 YFSETQ. The CDR3 loop is CASSLWTSGSSYNEQFF. The CDR3 DNA is TGCGCCAGCAGCCTATGGACTAGCGGGAGCTCCTACAATGAGCAGTTCTTC.

The rearrangement links TRBV5-1 to TRBJ2-3; D might be TRBD1 (6 bases). CDR1 and CDR2 from the germline V gene are SGHRS and YFSETQ. The CDR3 sequence is 15 residues long. V lost 0 bases and J 6 bases, leaving 14 bases between the germline ends. The CDR3 loop reads CASSLEQGWADTQYF. The CDR3 coding sequence is TGCGCCAGCAGCTTGGAACAGGGTTGGGCGGATACGCAGTATTTT.

The CDR3 here is CASSYGDRVGYTF. As DNA, the CDR3 is TGTGCCAGCAGTTACGGGGACAGGGTCGGCTACACCTTC. The rearrangement uses TRBV6-5 and TRBJ1-2, with TRBD1 identical over 9 bases. CDR1 and CDR2 from the germline V gene are MNHEY and SVGAGI. The CDR3 spans 13 residues. With V trimmed by 2 bases and J by 8 bases, 3 bases remained unmatched.

The chain recombines TRBV11-2 with TRBJ2-1, with 7 bases fitting TRBD2. V gave up 4 bases and J gave up 8 bases; unmatched junction bases: 5. Looked up from germline, CDR1 is SGHAT and CDR2 is FQNNGV. The CDR3 totals 13 residues. The DNA for the CDR3 is TGTGCCAGCAGCTGGGGGGGTAAGGATGAGCAGTTCTTC. As protein: CASSWGGKDEQFF.